The 27 T cell receptor beta chains below all came from one sample that was sequenced in a study of blood T cell repertoires in COVID-19. Profiling relied on immunoSEQ multiplex PCR, and the TCRdb table lists in-frame clones only, not all of them. Of 150,000 or so clones in the sample, about 83% are singletons; the top ten hold around 7.6%. The specimen was peripheral blood. Receptors were obtained from a man aged 40-50 years who had recovered from COVID-19.

This chain uses TRBV6-4 with TRBJ2-2; D may be TRBD1 (5 bases). The V gene lost 2 bases and the J gene lost 4 bases, with 20 bases spanning the gap. The CDR3 totals 18 residues. Germline assignment: CDR1 MRHNA and CDR2 SNTAGT. CDR3 sequence reads: CASSDGKRVRAITGELFF. The CDR3 DNA reads TGTGCCAGCAGTGACGGAAAAAGAGTCAGGGCAATCACCGGGGAGCTGTTTTTT.

This chain joins TRBV19 and TRBJ1-5; D unresolved. The germline CDR1 and CDR2 sequences are LNHDA and SQIVND (reference sequence). V shed 7 bases and J shed 9 bases, with 16 bases lying between them. CDR3 length equals 13 residues. DNA of the CDR3: TGTGCCAGTACCATAGAGGTGGAGGGGCCCCAGCATTTT. It translates to CASTIEVEGPQHF. The full variable domain, rest sourced from reference TRBV19 and TRBJ1-5, is DGGITQSPKYLFRKEGQNVTLSCEQNLNHDAMYWYRQDPGQGLRLIYYSQIVNDFQKGDIAEGYSVSREKKESFPLTVTSAQKNPTAFYLCASTIEVEGPQHFGDGTRLSIL.

This clone has only a few counts. The chain couples TRBV18 to TRBJ2-1; TRBD1 agrees at 7 bases. This CDR3 region has 14 residues. In germline, CDR1 is KGHSH, CDR2 LQKENI. V was pared by 5 bases and J by 5 bases, with 6 bases of the junction left unmatched. CDR3: CASSGQGVNNEQFF. The CDR3 DNA is TGTGCCAGCTCAGGGCAGGGGGTCAACAATGAGCAGTTCTTC.

This chain uses TRBV7-2 with TRBJ2-5; 9 nucleotides agree with TRBD1. This CDR3 comprises 14 residues. The J segment lost 6 bases and the V segment lost 5 bases, leaving 7 bases of the junction unmatched. Germline assignment: CDR1 SGHTA and CDR2 FQGNSA. The CDR3 reads CASSTADRGQTQYF. CDR3 nucleotides: TGTGCCAGCAGCACAGCGGACAGGGGCCAGACCCAGTACTTC.

This clone was counted a few times. The chain joins TRBV10-1 to TRBJ2-1; D possibly corresponds to TRBD2 (5 bases). Between the trimmed V and J ends, which lost 10 bases and 0 bases, there was a span of 19 bases. Germline values: CDR1 WNHNN, CDR2 SYGVQD (reference sequence). CDR3 size: 16 residues. The CDR3 loop is CANLRTEATSYNEQFF. For the CDR3, the DNA is TGCGCCAACCTCAGGACGGAGGCCACCTCCTACAATGAGCAGTTCTTC.

This clone was observed a few times. The gene calls are TRBV25-1 and TRBJ2-1; TRBD2 agrees at 16 bases. CDR1 is MGHDK and CDR2 is SYGVNS in the germline V gene. The CDR3 totals 18 residues. Trimming removed 4 bases from V and 8 bases from J; junction bases left unmatched: 11. The CDR3 loop reads CASSGTAGLAGGHDEQFF. In DNA form, the CDR3 reads TGTGCCAGCAGTGGGACAGCGGGACTAGCGGGAGGGCACGATGAGCAGTTCTTC.

The chain carries TRBV10-2 and TRBJ2-7, with TRBD1 matching over 7 bases. The CDR3 totals 13 residues. Germline-derived CDR1 and CDR2 are WSHSY and SAAADI. The J segment lost 2 bases and the V segment lost 8 bases, leaving 6 bases of the junction unmatched. The CDR3 loop is CASSPGQTYEQYF. In nucleotides, the CDR3 is TGCGCCAGCTCCCCGGGACAGACCTACGAGCAGTACTTC.

V is TRBV29-1 and J is TRBJ2-2, with 9 bases matching TRBD1. V gave up 6 bases and J gave up 2 bases; unmatched junction bases: 7. The length of the CDR3 is 15 residues. Germline V gene sequence: CDR1 SQVTM, CDR2 ANQGSEA. This CDR3 reads CSVLRDRDNTGELFF. The CDR3 DNA reads TGCAGCGTGCTCCGGGACAGGGATAACACCGGGGAGCTGTTTTTT.

CDR3: CASKGLAGGGNEQFF. The DNA for the CDR3 is TGTGCCAGCAAAGGACTAGCGGGGGGAGGTAATGAGCAGTTCTTC. V usage is TRBV21-1 and J usage is TRBJ2-1; the tabulated D call, TRBD2, remains unverified against the DNA. TRBV21-1 is given as a pseudogene. The CDR3 totals 15 residues.

This clone was found a few times. This chain connects TRBV7-2 to TRBJ1-2; no clear D. Trimming shortened V by 2 bases and J by 6 bases, and 16 bases separated the two germline ends. Germline CDR1 and CDR2: SGHTA and FQGNSA. The CDR3 runs to 15 residues. The CDR3 region has the DNA TGTGCCAGCAGCTTAAGCTGGGGAGGGAGGAATGGCTACACCTTC. Residues: CASSLSWGGRNGYTF.

The chain links TRBV28 to TRBJ1-2; 10 bases align to TRBD1. The CDR3 is 16 amino acids. Germline lookup yields CDR1 MDHEN and CDR2 SYDVKM. The V gene end was trimmed by 5 bases and the J gene end by 4 bases; junction bases not matched to a gene: 10. CDR3 sequence reads: CASSATGQGPFYGYTF. CDR3 nucleotide sequence: TGTGCCAGCAGTGCCACGGGACAGGGGCCTTTCTATGGCTACACCTTC.

The chain recombines TRBV7-9 with TRBJ2-5; 9 bases are a match to TRBD1. The CDR3 covers 16 residues. The trim removed 4 bases at V and 3 bases at J, leaving 9 bases unmatched. Germline-derived CDR1 and CDR2 are SEHNR and FQNEAQ (reference sequence). Here the CDR3 reads CASSSLDRGLKETQYF. The CDR3 DNA sequence: TGTGCCAGCAGCTCCCTTGACAGGGGGTTGAAAGAGACCCAGTACTTC. Supplemented by reference TRBV7-9 and TRBJ2-5, the full variable domain reads DTGVSQNPRHKITKRGQNVTFRCDPISEHNRLYWYRQTLGQGPEFLTYFQNEAQLEKSRLLSDRFSAERPKGSFSTLEIQRTEQGDSAMYLCASSSLDRGLKETQYFGPGTRLLVL.

The chain links TRBV19 to TRBJ2-2; 7 bases line up with TRBD2. CDR3 size: 21 residues. V was clipped by 7 bases and J by 0 bases; unmatched bases: 23. The V gene's germline CDR1 is LNHDA and CDR2 SQIVND (reference sequence). The CDR3 protein is CASTWGRVRGLLYTNTGELFF. CDR3 nucleotide sequence: TGTGCCAGTACATGGGGGAGGGTCCGGGGACTACTTTACACGAACACCGGGGAGCTGTTTTTT.

The V call is TRBV29-1, the J call TRBJ1-1; 10 nucleotides match TRBD1. Germline V gene lookup returns CDR1 SQVTM and CDR2 ANQGSEA. The V segment lost 4 bases and the J segment 4 bases; nucleotides outside the gene matches: 6. The CDR3 runs to 14 residues. The CDR3 loop reads CSVGQGARSTEAFF. CDR3 bases: TGCAGCGTTGGACAGGGGGCGCGAAGCACTGAAGCTTTCTTT.

The chain uses TRBV24-1 and TRBJ1-2; 9 nucleotides agree with TRBD1. The CDR3 consists of 14 residues. Germline V lookup: CDR1 KGHDR, CDR2 SFDVKD. V lost 7 bases to trimming and J lost 7 bases; unmatched junction nucleotides: 9. The CDR3 sequence: CATSPGQGISGYTF. The CDR3 nucleotides read TGTGCCACCAGCCCGGGACAGGGCATCTCTGGCTACACCTTC.

This clone was counted a single time. V usage is TRBV9 and J usage is TRBJ1-4, with D maybe TRBD1 (5 bases). V gave up 1 base and J gave up 8 bases, with 12 bases separating them. This CDR3 is built from 14 residues. Germline loops: CDR1 SGDLS, CDR2 YYNGEE. As DNA, the CDR3 is TGTGCCAGCAGCGTACTCGGGGGAGGAGAAAAACTGTTTTTT. It is translated as CASSVLGGGEKLFF.

The genes are TRBV3-1 (or the pseudogene TRBV3-2) and TRBJ1-6; D perhaps matches TRBD1 (5 bases). The V gene's germline CDR1 is LGHDT and CDR2 YNNKEL (reference sequence). The CDR3 covers 15 residues. The V end was cut by 0 bases, the J end by 8 bases, with 11 bases between. CDR3 bases: TGTGCCAGCAGCCAAGACAACAGGCCACATTCACCCCTCCACTTT. This sequence encodes CASSQDNRPHSPLHF.

This clone was recorded a few times. The CDR3 protein is CAANPGSNTEAFF. The CDR3 DNA follows: TGTGCCGCGAACCCGGGGTCGAACACTGAAGCTTTCTTT. The rearrangement uses TRBV28 and TRBJ1-1, with unresolved D. With 11 bases removed from V and 1 base from J, the gap between germline ends came to 14 bases. CDR1 is MDHEN and CDR2 is SYDVKM in the germline V gene. The CDR3 sequence is 13 residues long.

V is TRBV11-3 and J is TRBJ2-2; D is unresolved. The V gene's germline CDR1 is SGHNT and CDR2 YENEEA. V was trimmed by 5 bases and J by 5 bases, leaving 12 bases between them. CDR3 length: 14 residues. For the CDR3, the DNA is TGTGCCAGCAGCCCGATAGAGTTGACCGGGGAGCTGTTTTTT. Amino acids: CASSPIELTGELFF.

This chain joins TRBV11-3 and TRBJ1-1; perhaps TRBD1 as D (6 bases). Germline loops: CDR1 SGHNT, CDR2 YENEEA. The V gene lost 3 bases and the J gene lost 1 base, with 12 bases spanning the gap. The CDR3 runs 15 residues. The CDR3 DNA reads TGTGCCAGCAGCTTCTCCCGGACAGAGAACACTGAAGCTTTCTTT. This codes for CASSFSRTENTEAFF.

The chain recombines TRBV2 with TRBJ2-2; TRBD1 is a possible D gene (6 bases). This CDR3 has 14 residues. CDR1 and CDR2 (germline): SNHLY, FYNNEI. V was clipped by 3 bases and J by 5 bases, with 10 bases between them. CDR3 bases: TGTGCCAGCAGTGATGGGACACTGACCGGGGAGCTGTTTTTT. It is translated as CASSDGTLTGELFF.

There are a few counts of this clone. This chain joins TRBV3-1 (or the pseudogene TRBV3-2) and TRBJ2-1, with D tentatively TRBD1 (6 bases). Deletions cut 4 bases from V and 6 bases from J, with 19 bases between. This CDR3 has 16 amino acids. CDR1 and CDR2 (germline): LGHDT, YNNKEL (reference sequence). CDR3: CASSRPRTNRVNEQFF. CDR3 nucleotides: TGTGCCAGCAGCCGACCGAGAACAAACAGGGTCAATGAGCAGTTCTTC.

This clone occurred once. The same CDR3 can be traced to other DNA sequences in this sample. This chain connects TRBV3-1 (or the pseudogene TRBV3-2) to TRBJ2-7; D may be TRBD1 (6 bases). Germline values: CDR1 LGHDT, CDR2 YNNKEL (reference sequence). The CDR3 has 14 residues. The V gene lost 1 base and the J gene lost 2 bases, with 9 bases spanning the gap. The CDR3 spells CASSQGTVPYEQYF. CDR3 nucleotide sequence: TGTGCCAGCAGCCAAGGGACAGTCCCCTACGAGCAGTACTTC.

This chain connects TRBV9 to TRBJ1-4; maybe TRBD1 (5 bases). The germline V gene has CDR1 SGDLS and CDR2 YYNGEE. The V gene lost 3 bases and the J gene lost 6 bases, with 12 bases spanning the gap. The CDR3 runs to 14 residues. Here the CDR3 DNA reads TGTGCCAGCAGCGCCCGAGGGGAGGATGAAAAACTGTTTTTT. It specifies CASSARGEDEKLFF.

This clone was detected only once. The V gene is TRBV27, the J gene TRBJ2-1; TRBD2 matches 9 bases. Germline V CDR1 and CDR2: MNHEY, SMNVEV (reference sequence). Trimming took 6 bases from V and 4 from J; bases not matched to a gene: 7. This CDR3 spans 15 amino acids. CDR3 sequence: CASRVAGENYNEQFF. In nucleotides, the CDR3 is TGTGCCAGCAGAGTAGCGGGAGAGAATTACAATGAGCAGTTCTTC.

The rearrangement joins TRBV23-1 to TRBJ2-5; TRBD2 might be the D (6 bases). TRBV23-1 is an open reading frame whose function is uncertain. The CDR3 contains 16 residues. V lost 4 bases to trimming and J lost 1 base, with 16 bases between them. The DNA of the CDR3 is TGCGCCAGCAGTCTGGGCCCCTTCGGGGGCCAAGAGACCCAGTACTTC. This gives the protein CASSLGPFGGQETQYF.

The V call is TRBV27, the J call TRBJ2-1, with 9 bases that match TRBD2. The CDR3 has 15 residues. The junction had 6 bases not matched to a gene; V was cut back by 3 bases and J by 6 bases. In germline, CDR1 is MNHEY, CDR2 SMNVEV (reference sequence). The CDR3 DNA follows: TGTGCCAGCAGTTTTCAGCGGGGGGTAGGCAATGAGCAGTTCTTC. It codes for CASSFQRGVGNEQFF.